The 11 T cell receptor beta chains presented below share a single source sample, sequenced in a study of shared T cell receptors in the human thymus. Generated by immunoSEQ multiplex PCR, the TCRdb table keeps only in-frame clones and is missing some. The sample consists of under 700,000 clones, about 80% of them appearing once. This sample also appeared in a second study, on human thymus T cells.

Sequencing was done on a sample of thymocytes. The receptor source for this set is a boy under two years old with a congenital heart defect.

The chain is built from TRBV11-3 and TRBJ2-1, with TRBD2 matching over 7 bases. CDR3 length: 16 amino acids. The V gene's germline CDR1 is SGHNT and CDR2 YENEEA. Trimming at V came to 1 base and at J to 8 bases, leaving 11 bases not matched to a gene. The CDR3 loop is CASSLASGRACYEQFF. The CDR3 nucleotides are TGTGCCAGCAGCTTAGCAAGTGGGAGGGCCTGCTATGAGCAGTTCTTC.

This clone showed up just a few times. The V gene is TRBV5-6, the J gene TRBJ2-7; TRBD2 agrees at 8 bases. The CDR3 is 15 amino acids. With V trimmed by 2 bases and J by 0 bases, 4 bases remained unmatched. Germline lookup yields CDR1 SGHDT and CDR2 YYEEEE. The DNA for the CDR3 is TGTGCCAGCAGCTTTCGGGAGGGCAGCTCCTACGAGCAGTACTTC. Residues: CASSFREGSSYEQYF.

The rearrangement links TRBV4-1 to TRBJ2-3, with a possible D match to TRBD1 (5 bases). The CDR3 runs to 15 residues. The V and J ends lost 0 bases and 4 bases respectively, with 11 bases between them. The germline V gene encodes CDR1 MGHRA and CDR2 YSYEKL. DNA of the CDR3: TGCGCCAGCAGCCAAGATCGGCAGGGTTCAGATACGCAGTATTTT. Translated, it gives CASSQDRQGSDTQYF.

The V and J genes are TRBV6-5 and TRBJ1-1, with 7 nucleotides matching TRBD1. The CDR3 has 14 residues. Per germline, CDR1 MNHEY and CDR2 SVGAGI. The V segment lost 4 bases and the J segment 3 bases; nucleotides outside the gene matches: 5. CDR3 region: CASSFPDRDTEAFF. The CDR3 DNA follows: TGTGCCAGCAGTTTCCCTGACAGGGACACTGAAGCTTTCTTT.

The rearrangement joins TRBV6-6 to TRBJ2-3, with 7 bases fitting TRBD2. The CDR3 runs to 15 residues. The germline gives CDR1 MNHNY, CDR2 SVGAGI (reference sequence). J gave up 3 bases and V 2 bases, and 5 bases lay outside the gene matches. As DNA, the CDR3 is TGTGCCAGCAGTTACGCGAGGGAGGGAACAGATACGCAGTATTTT. Protein product: CASSYAREGTDTQYF.

A few counts support this clone. The chain combines TRBV19 with TRBJ1-4, with D possibly matching TRBD1 (6 bases). The CDR3 length is 15 residues. Germline-derived CDR1 and CDR2 are LNHDA and SQIVND (reference sequence). The ends were cut back, 4 bases at V and 5 bases at J, with 14 bases in the middle. CDR3 DNA sequence: TGTGCCAGTAGTACCTGGACAGATCCAAATGAAAAACTGTTTTTT. Protein product: CASSTWTDPNEKLFF.

The CDR3 DNA reads TGTGCCAGCAGCTTAGATCGATCCACTGGCGGGAGCTCCTACAATGAGCAGTTCTTC. Residues: CASSLDRSTGGSSYNEQFF. J is TRBJ2-1 and V is TRBV11-2; TRBD2 aligns across 7 bases. This CDR3 comprises 19 residues. Germline CDR1 is SGHAT and CDR2 is FQNNGV. With 0 bases clipped from V and 0 bases from J, the junction kept 11 bases outside the gene matches.

V gene TRBV4-3 combines with J gene TRBJ2-2; no definite D call. Trimming took off 2 bases at V and 2 bases at J, with 12 bases between the two ends. The CDR3 runs 16 residues. Per germline, CDR1 LGHNA and CDR2 YSLEER. DNA for the CDR3: TGCGCCAGCAGCCAACCGCGAACCCAAAACACCGGGGAGCTGTTTTTT. Translation gives CASSQPRTQNTGELFF.

This chain connects TRBV4-2 to TRBJ1-5; TRBD1 aligns across 10 bases. V gave up 3 bases and J gave up 4 bases; unmatched junction bases: 6. The CDR3 length is 16 residues. The germline gives CDR1 LGHNA, CDR2 YNFKEQ. The DNA for the CDR3 is TGTGCCAGCAGCCAGGCAGGGACAGGGGAAAATCAGCCCCAGCATTTT. Its translation: CASSQAGTGENQPQHF.

The V call is TRBV15, the J call TRBJ1-5; weak D call: TRBD1 (5 bases). This CDR3 region has 15 residues. CDR1 and CDR2 from the germline V gene are LNHNV and YYDKDF (reference sequence). The V and J ends lost 0 bases and 3 bases respectively, with 9 bases between them. The CDR3 sequence: CATSRDLGLNQPQHF. The CDR3 nucleotides are TGTGCCACCAGCAGAGATTTGGGGCTCAATCAGCCCCAGCATTTT.

V is TRBV11-2 and J is TRBJ2-7, with 9 bases matching TRBD1. There are 15 residues in the CDR3. The V segment lost 4 bases and the J segment 2 bases; nucleotides outside the gene matches: 6. CDR1 is SGHAT, CDR2 FQNNGV, per germline. In DNA, the CDR3 is TGTGCCAGCAGCTCGGGGACAGGGACTCCCTACGAGCAGTACTTC. This sequence encodes CASSSGTGTPYEQYF.